The 29 T cell receptor beta chains given below trace back to one sample, sequenced in a study of breast tumors, draining lymph nodes, adjacent tissues. Each CDR3 protein gets one entry after TCRdb re-called the multiplex PCR reads with MiXCR. The sample lists about 130,000 distinct CDR3 sequences, 20% to 25% occurring once. Breast cancer patients provided tissue from their axillary draining lymph nodes. The sequenced sample was axillary lymph node tissue. Receptors were obtained from a female donor with breast cancer. Some clones in this sample may be carry-over from other donors' samples.

A few counts support this clonotype. The rearrangement links TRBV19 to TRBJ2-2; 11 nucleotides align to TRBD1. Trimming removed 3 bases from V and 0 bases from J; junction bases left unmatched: 3. The germline V gene encodes CDR1 LNHDA and CDR2 SQIVND (reference sequence). The CDR3 has 17 residues. The CDR3 loop reads CASSIGQGAANTGELFF. The DNA of the CDR3 is TGTGCCAGTAGTATTGGACAGGGGGCAGCGAACACCGGGGAGCTGTTTTTT. The complete variable domain, with remaining parts taken from reference TRBV19 and TRBJ2-2, reads DGGITQSPKYLFRKEGQNVTLSCEQNLNHDAMYWYRQDPGQGLRLIYYSQIVNDFQKGDIAEGYSVSREKKESFPLTVTSAQKNPTAFYLCASSIGQGAANTGELFFGEGSRLTVL.

This clonotype was observed many times. J is TRBJ2-7 and V is TRBV5-5; D gene unclear. The CDR3 runs 16 residues. Looked up from germline, CDR1 is SGHKS and CDR2 is YYEKEE (reference sequence). V was pared by 3 bases and J by 2 bases, with 18 bases between. Here the CDR3 DNA reads TGTGCCAGCAGCTCGGCTGGCTTCCCCTTCACCTACGAGCAGTACTTC. This sequence encodes CASSSAGFPFTYEQYF.

CDR3 in DNA: TGTGCCAGCAGCGTGGGGACAGAGCAAGAGACCCAGTACTTC. Its protein product is CASSVGTEQETQYF. This chain links TRBV9 with TRBJ2-5; 7 positions agree with TRBD1. This CDR3 has 14 residues. From germline, CDR1 is SGDLS and CDR2 YYNGEE. Trimming removed 2 bases from V and 2 bases from J; junction bases left unmatched: 3.

This clonotype was observed many times. This chain connects TRBV4-1 to TRBJ2-1; D is uncertain. This CDR3 spans 14 amino acids. Trimming took off 2 bases at V and 1 base at J, with 6 bases between the two ends. Germline V gene lookup returns CDR1 MGHRA and CDR2 YSYEKL. In DNA form, the CDR3 reads TGCGCCAGCAGCCAACCCCGATCCTACAATGAGCAGTTCTTC. Protein sequence: CASSQPRSYNEQFF.

This clonotype has just a few counts. The chain couples TRBV7-8 to TRBJ1-2; D unclear. This CDR3 contains 16 residues. Germline V gives CDR1 SGHVS, CDR2 FQNEAQ. Trimming removed 5 bases from V and 0 bases from J, with 16 bases in between. CDR3 DNA sequence: TGTGCCAGCAGCCAAGGTCCGGGAGCTTCTAACTATGGCTACACCTTC. Protein: CASSQGPGASNYGYTF.

Ten or more counts support this clonotype. The V call is TRBV7-8, the J call TRBJ2-7; 7 bases match TRBD1. This CDR3 contains 14 residues. CDR1 and CDR2 (germline): SGHVS, FQNEAQ. Trimming took 2 bases from V and 3 from J; bases not matched to a gene: 4. The CDR3 DNA is TGTGCCAGCAGCTTAAGGGACAGAAGCTACGAGCAGTACTTC. It is translated as CASSLRDRSYEQYF.

Concerning this clonotype itself: This may be a read error: a much more frequent sequence differs by one nucleotide. The chain joins TRBV5-6 to TRBJ2-1; D unresolved. Per the germline V gene, CDR1 is SGHDT and CDR2 is YYEEEE. The CDR3 contains 11 residues. V shed 5 bases and J shed 9 bases, with 9 bases lying between them. The CDR3 nucleotides are TGTGCCAGCAGATATGTGGGTGAGCAGTTCTTC. Protein product: CASRYVGEQFF.

This clonotype was observed at least ten times. This sequence joins TRBV5-6 and TRBJ2-5, with 9 positions matching TRBD2. Germline values: CDR1 SGHDT, CDR2 YYEEEE. The CDR3 is made up of 16 amino acids. V lost 2 bases to trimming and J lost 2 bases; unmatched junction nucleotides: 7. Written as DNA, the CDR3 is TGTGCCAGCAGCTTTTCCCAGCGGGAGGATCAAGAGACCCAGTACTTC. Residues: CASSFSQREDQETQYF.

This clonotype appeared a few times. The CDR3 loop is CASMTRPPGTSHVDEQFF. The CDR3 DNA is TGTGCCAGCATGACCAGGCCCCCCGGGACTAGCCACGTCGATGAGCAGTTCTTC. The chain recombines TRBV27 with TRBJ2-1; 9 bases map to TRBD2. CDR1 is MNHEY and CDR2 is SMNVEV in the germline V gene (reference sequence). The CDR3 length is 18 residues. J was trimmed by 8 bases and V by 7 bases; bases with no gene match: 21.

About this clonotype: Given a much more abundant clone one base away, this may be a read error. The chain uses TRBV6-5 and TRBJ2-3; D is possibly TRBD1 or TRBD2 (5 bases each). V lost 6 bases and J 1 base, leaving 14 bases between the germline ends. The CDR3 covers 15 residues. Germline CDR1 reads MNHEY; CDR2 reads SVGAGI. CDR3 bases: TGTGCCAGCAGAACGGGACGGATTGGCACAGATACGCAGTATTTT. This encodes CASRTGRIGTDTQYF.

At least ten counts were recorded for this clonotype. The chain joins TRBV13 to TRBJ2-2; tentative D call: TRBD2 (7 bases). Germline loops: CDR1 PRHDT, CDR2 FYEKMQ (reference sequence). The length of the CDR3 is 15 residues. Trimming removed 5 bases at V and 4 bases at J, with 14 bases between. CDR3: CASSPTGRGTGELFF. In nucleotides, the CDR3 is TGTGCCAGCAGCCCCACAGGGAGGGGCACCGGGGAGCTGTTTTTT. The variable domain in full, with the rest retrieved from reference TRBV13 and TRBJ2-2, is AAGVIQSPRHLIKEKRETATLKCYPIPRHDTVYWYQQGPGQDPQFLISFYEKMQSDKGSIPDRFSAQQFSDYHSELNMSSLELGDSALYFCASSPTGRGTGELFFGEGSRLTVL.

Comments on this clonotype: One end of the junction does not line up with germline, which may come from a read error. As DNA, the CDR3 is TGTGCCGGCAGCGTAGCCTCACTAGGCTCCTACGAGCAGTACTTC. The encoded protein is CAGSVASLGSYEQYF. The gene calls are TRBV6-2 or TRBV6-3 and TRBJ2-7, with D maybe TRBD2 (5 bases). Germline V CDR1 and CDR2: MNHEY, SVGEGT. This CDR3 comprises 15 residues.

This clonotype has ten or more counts. The genes are TRBV7-2 and TRBJ2-7, with TRBD2 matching 7 bases. The CDR3 consists of 16 residues. Germline V gene data show CDR1 as SGHTA and CDR2 as FQGNSA. V shed 1 base and J 2 bases; nucleotides not matched to a gene: 8. The CDR3 region has the DNA TGTGCCAGCAGCTTAGTACCGGCGGGAGAGGCCTACGAGCAGTACTTC. Its protein is CASSLVPAGEAYEQYF.

This clonotype occurred many times. The rearrangement joins TRBV20-1 to TRBJ2-7; TRBD1 is a possible D gene (7 bases). This CDR3 has 16 residues. Germline CDR1 reads DFQATT; CDR2 reads SNEGSKA (reference sequence). The germline V and J ends were trimmed by 6 bases and 1 base, with 22 bases remaining between them. The CDR3 DNA reads TGCAGTGCCCAGGGGGGACGCGGACCCCAATCCTACGAGCAGTACTTC. Translation gives CSAQGGRGPQSYEQYF.

About this clonotype: Possible read error: a much larger clone is one base away. The genes are TRBV11-1 and TRBJ2-7, with D unclear. CDR1 and CDR2 (germline): SGHAT, FQDESV (reference sequence). The CDR3 is 12 residues long. The CDR3 DNA sequence: TGTGCCAGCAGCAGATACAGCTACGAGCGGTACTTC. This translates into CASSRYSYERYF.

By share, this clonotype ranks as medium-sized (0.01 to 0.1%). V is TRBV2 and J is TRBJ1-5, with unresolved D. Per germline, CDR1 SNHLY and CDR2 FYNNEI. The CDR3 sequence is 14 residues long. Trimming pared 4 bases from V and 0 bases from J, leaving 7 bases between. CDR3 in DNA: TGTGCCAGCAGTGTATGGAATAGCAATCAGCCCCAGCATTTT. Its protein product is CASSVWNSNQPQHF.

This clonotype has at least ten counts. This rearrangement joins TRBV28 to TRBJ2-3; 12 positions match TRBD2. The germline CDR1 and CDR2 sequences are MDHEN and SYDVKM. CDR3 length equals 18 residues. Unmatched junction bases numbered 8, after V lost 4 bases and J lost 0 bases. This CDR3 is CASSSTGLAGNSTDTQYF. In DNA form, the CDR3 reads TGTGCCAGCAGTTCCACCGGACTAGCGGGGAACAGCACAGATACGCAGTATTTT.

At least ten counts were recorded for this clonotype. The J gene is TRBJ2-5, the V gene TRBV11-2, with 16 bases matching TRBD2. CDR1 is SGHAT, CDR2 FQNNGV, per germline. This CDR3 has 17 residues. V trimming: 5 bases; J trimming: 4 bases; junction bases outside the gene matches: 7. CDR3 amino acids: CASSIGTSGRAGETQYF. The DNA for the CDR3 is TGTGCCAGCAGCATCGGGACTAGCGGGAGGGCCGGAGAGACCCAGTACTTC.

This clonotype was seen at least ten times. This CDR3 is CASSHTGENSPLHF. The CDR3 DNA sequence: TGTGCCAGCAGTCACACAGGGGAAAATTCACCCCTCCACTTT. The chain joins TRBV4-2 to TRBJ1-6; TRBD1 matches 7 bases. The CDR3 runs 14 residues. Germline values: CDR1 LGHNA, CDR2 YNFKEQ. Losses at the gene ends were 6 bases for V and 7 bases for J; bases not matched to a gene: 6.

This clonotype was counted at least ten times. The chain recombines TRBV7-8 with TRBJ2-7; 8 nucleotides match TRBD1. Germline V lookup: CDR1 SGHVS, CDR2 FQNEAQ. The length of the CDR3 is 15 residues. The V and J ends lost 6 bases and 0 bases, in that order; junction bases with no gene match: 7. This CDR3 reads CASRAGQEISYEQYF. CDR3 DNA sequence: TGTGCCAGCAGGGCGGGACAGGAGATCTCCTACGAGCAGTACTTC.

Comments on this clonotype: This could be a read error, since a much larger clone is one nucleotide away. The rearrangement links TRBV10-3 to TRBJ2-7; D gene unclear. This CDR3 region has 11 residues. The germline V gene has CDR1 ENHRY and CDR2 SYGVKD. V dropped 10 bases and J dropped 7 bases, with 14 bases sitting between them. CDR3 region: CATTLGWEQYF. The CDR3, as DNA: TGTGCCACGACCCTAGGGTGGGAGCAGTACTTC.

Only a few counts were recorded for this clonotype. The chain recombines TRBV19 with TRBJ2-4, with a tentative D call TRBD1 (5 bases). Germline loops: CDR1 LNHDA, CDR2 SQIVND (reference sequence). The CDR3 totals 13 residues. V was shortened by 4 bases and J by 6 bases, with 10 bases between the two germline ends. CDR3 bases: TGTGCCAGTAGTACGGCAGGGCCAAACATTCAGTACTTC. Protein product: CASSTAGPNIQYF.

The table lists this clonotype with many counts. The genes are TRBV12-3 or TRBV12-4 and TRBJ2-2; 9 nucleotides match TRBD1. V trimming: 3 bases; J trimming: 6 bases; junction bases outside the gene matches: 8. CDR3 length equals 16 residues. CDR3 in amino acids: CASSLTRRTGAGELFF. The CDR3 DNA sequence: TGTGCCAGCAGTTTGACCCGCAGGACAGGGGCCGGGGAGCTGTTTTTT.

This clonotype was detected many times. The chain couples TRBV5-1 to TRBJ1-3; 8 nucleotides agree with TRBD1. This CDR3 has 14 amino acids. Trimming took 7 bases from V and 4 from J; bases not matched to a gene: 7. Germline CDR1 and CDR2: SGHRS and YFSETQ. CDR3 nucleotides: TGCGCCAGCGGACAGGGAGTCAGAGGAAACACCATATATTTT. Its translation: CASGQGVRGNTIYF.

This clonotype was recorded many times. The chain is built from TRBV20-1 and TRBJ2-1, with 10 bases aligning to TRBD2. The V and J ends lost 5 bases and 11 bases, in that order; junction bases with no gene match: 9. Germline CDR1 and CDR2: DFQATT and SNEGSKA (reference sequence). This CDR3 is 13 amino acids long. DNA of the CDR3: TGCAGTGCTTCCATTAGCGGGAGGTTTCAGCAGTTCTTC. Translation gives CSASISGRFQQFF.

This clonotype was counted ten times or more. The rearrangement joins TRBV9 to TRBJ2-7; D may match TRBD1 or TRBD2 (6 bases each). The V end was cut by 4 bases, the J end by 6 bases, with 23 bases between. Per germline, CDR1 SGDLS and CDR2 YYNGEE. CDR3 length equals 16 residues. CDR3 region: CASSPADRPGEPEQYF. The CDR3 DNA sequence: TGTGCCAGCAGCCCCGCGGACAGACCGGGGGAGCCCGAGCAGTACTTC.

This clonotype was counted ten times or more. This chain links TRBV5-4 with TRBJ2-2; D remains ambiguous. Trimming cost V 3 bases and J 5 bases, with 11 bases left between them. There are 14 residues in the CDR3. Germline V gives CDR1 SGHNT, CDR2 YYREEE (reference sequence). The DNA of the CDR3 is TGTGCCAGCAGCTCGGAAACGCGTACCGGGGAGCTGTTTTTT. It codes for CASSSETRTGELFF.

In regard to this clonotype: This may stem from a read error, because a much larger clone lies one nucleotide away. This chain joins TRBV10-3 and TRBJ2-3, with 11 bases lining up with TRBD2. Germline V gives CDR1 ENHRY, CDR2 SYGVKD. The CDR3 length is 14 residues. In DNA, the CDR3 is TGTGCCGTCAGGGGACTAGCGGGCACAGATACGCAGTATTTT. Its translation is CAVRGLAGTDTQYF.

This clonotype was recorded many times. The CDR3 bases are TGTGCCAGCAGAGGTAGGGGAGGCGAGCAGTACTTC. Protein sequence: CASRGRGGEQYF. The chain recombines TRBV2 with TRBJ2-7; tentatively, D is TRBD2 (6 bases). Trimming took off 6 bases at V and 6 bases at J, with 12 bases between the two ends. The germline CDR1 and CDR2 sequences are SNHLY and FYNNEI. CDR3 size: 12 residues.